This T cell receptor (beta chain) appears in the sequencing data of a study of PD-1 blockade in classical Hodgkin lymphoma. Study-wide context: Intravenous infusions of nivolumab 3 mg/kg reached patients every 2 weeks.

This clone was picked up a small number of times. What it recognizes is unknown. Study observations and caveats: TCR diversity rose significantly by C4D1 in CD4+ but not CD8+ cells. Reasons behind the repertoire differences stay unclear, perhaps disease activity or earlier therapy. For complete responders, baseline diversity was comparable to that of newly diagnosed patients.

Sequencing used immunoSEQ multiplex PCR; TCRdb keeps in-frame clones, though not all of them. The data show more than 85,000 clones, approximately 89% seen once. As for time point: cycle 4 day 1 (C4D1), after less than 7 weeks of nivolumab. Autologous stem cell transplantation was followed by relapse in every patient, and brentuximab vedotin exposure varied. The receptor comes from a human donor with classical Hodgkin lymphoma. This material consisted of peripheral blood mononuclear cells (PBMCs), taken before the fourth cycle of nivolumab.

The CDR3 DNA is TGTGCCAGCAGCTCCCACCTTATAGCGGGAAACAATGAGCAGTTCTTC. This encodes CASSSHLIAGNNEQFF. The chain has TRBV11-2 and TRBJ2-1, with TRBD2 matching over 8 bases. The length of the CDR3 is 16 residues. CDR1 is SGHAT and CDR2 is FQNNGV in the germline V gene. The J segment lost 5 bases and the V segment lost 4 bases, leaving 10 bases of the junction unmatched.